This TCR beta chain derives from a study of blood T cell repertoires in COVID-19. Study context: Whether acute or convalescent, the COVID-19 samples came from the United States, Italy and Spain. T cells, B-cell-depleted T cells, or PBMCs supplied cDNA or gDNA.

In the original processing: Amplification of reference gene primers was used by the study to estimate nucleated cell counts. Profiled with immunoSEQ multiplex PCR; TCRdb holds only in-frame clones, not every one. For V, J and clone size, that table is used; D and trimming come from the DNA. The sample has 20,000 to 25,000 clones; 65% to 80% are singletons. As to this clone: In the same sample, other DNA sequences code for this CDR3.

The CDR3 covers 15 residues. The V gene lost 0 bases and the J gene lost 4 bases, with 12 bases spanning the gap. Per germline, CDR1 SGHAT and CDR2 FQNNGV. Sequences were obtained from peripheral blood. The chain links TRBV11-2 to TRBJ2-5, with D possibly matching TRBD2 (6 bases). This sequence was found in a human donor in a cohort sampled during active or convalescent COVID-19. The CDR3 sequence: CASSLDTGGGETQYF. Written as DNA, the CDR3 is TGTGCCAGCAGCTTAGATACCGGGGGTGGAGAGACCCAGTACTTC.